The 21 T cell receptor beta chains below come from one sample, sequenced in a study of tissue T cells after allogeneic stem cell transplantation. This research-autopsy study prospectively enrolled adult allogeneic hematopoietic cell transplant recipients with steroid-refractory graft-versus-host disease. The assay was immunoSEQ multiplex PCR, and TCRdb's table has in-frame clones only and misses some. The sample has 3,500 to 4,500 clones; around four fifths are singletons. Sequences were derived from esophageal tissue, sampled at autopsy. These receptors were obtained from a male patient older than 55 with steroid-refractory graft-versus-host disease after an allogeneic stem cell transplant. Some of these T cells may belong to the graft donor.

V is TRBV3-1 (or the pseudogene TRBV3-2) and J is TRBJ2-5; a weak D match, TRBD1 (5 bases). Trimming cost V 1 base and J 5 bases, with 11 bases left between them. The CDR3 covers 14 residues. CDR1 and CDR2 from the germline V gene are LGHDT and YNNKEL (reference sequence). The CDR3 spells CASSQGTRVETQYF. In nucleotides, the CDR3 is TGTGCCAGCAGCCAAGGGACACGGGTGGAGACCCAGTACTTC.

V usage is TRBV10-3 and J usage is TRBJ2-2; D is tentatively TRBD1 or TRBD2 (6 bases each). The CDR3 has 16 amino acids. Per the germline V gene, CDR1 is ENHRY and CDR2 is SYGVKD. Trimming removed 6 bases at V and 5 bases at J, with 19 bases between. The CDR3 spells CAIRTAAGGGTGELFF. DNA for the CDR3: TGTGCCATCAGGACCGCCGCCGGGGGCGGAACCGGGGAGCTGTTTTTT.

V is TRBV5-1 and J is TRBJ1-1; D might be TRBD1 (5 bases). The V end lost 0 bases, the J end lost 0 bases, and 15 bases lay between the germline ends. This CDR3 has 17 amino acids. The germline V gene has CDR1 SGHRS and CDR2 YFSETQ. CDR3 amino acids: CASSLVWGKALNTEAFF. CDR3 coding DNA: TGCGCCAGCAGCTTGGTTTGGGGGAAAGCCTTGAACACTGAAGCTTTCTTT.

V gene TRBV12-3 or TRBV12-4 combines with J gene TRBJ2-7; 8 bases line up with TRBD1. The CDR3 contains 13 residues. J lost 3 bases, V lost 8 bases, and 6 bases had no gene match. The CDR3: CASGQGHLYEQYF. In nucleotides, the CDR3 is TGTGCCAGCGGACAGGGCCACCTCTACGAGCAGTACTTC.

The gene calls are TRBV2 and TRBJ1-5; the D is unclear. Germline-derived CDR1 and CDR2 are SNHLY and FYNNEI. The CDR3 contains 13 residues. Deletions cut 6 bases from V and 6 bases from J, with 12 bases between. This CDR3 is CASRDRLSQPQHF. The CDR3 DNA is TGTGCCAGCAGGGATAGATTGAGTCAGCCCCAGCATTTT.

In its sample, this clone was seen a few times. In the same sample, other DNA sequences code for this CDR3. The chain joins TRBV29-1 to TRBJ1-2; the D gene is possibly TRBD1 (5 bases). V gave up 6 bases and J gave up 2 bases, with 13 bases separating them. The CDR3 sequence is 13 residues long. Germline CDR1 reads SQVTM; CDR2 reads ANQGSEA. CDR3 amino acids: CSVHRGENYGYTF. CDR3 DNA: TGCAGCGTCCACCGGGGGGAGAACTATGGCTACACCTTC.

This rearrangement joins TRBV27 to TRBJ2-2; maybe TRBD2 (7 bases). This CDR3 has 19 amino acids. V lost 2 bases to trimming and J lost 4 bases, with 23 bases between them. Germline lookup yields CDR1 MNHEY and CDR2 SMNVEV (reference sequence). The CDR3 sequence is CASSLSSRGGIWSTGELFF. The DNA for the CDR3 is TGTGCCAGCAGTTTAAGTTCGAGGGGGGGGATCTGGAGCACCGGGGAGCTGTTTTTT.

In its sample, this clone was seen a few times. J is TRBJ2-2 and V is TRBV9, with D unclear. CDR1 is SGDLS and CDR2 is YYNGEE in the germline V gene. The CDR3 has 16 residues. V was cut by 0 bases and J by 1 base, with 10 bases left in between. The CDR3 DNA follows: TGTGCCAGCAGCGTAGATATAGGGCAGAACACCGGGGAGCTGTTTTTT. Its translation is CASSVDIGQNTGELFF.

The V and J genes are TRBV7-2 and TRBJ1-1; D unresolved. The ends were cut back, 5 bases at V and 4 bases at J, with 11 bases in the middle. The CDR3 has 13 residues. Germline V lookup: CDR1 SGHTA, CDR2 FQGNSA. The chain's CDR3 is CASSPNRGTEAFF. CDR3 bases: TGTGCCAGCAGCCCTAACCGAGGCACTGAAGCTTTCTTT.

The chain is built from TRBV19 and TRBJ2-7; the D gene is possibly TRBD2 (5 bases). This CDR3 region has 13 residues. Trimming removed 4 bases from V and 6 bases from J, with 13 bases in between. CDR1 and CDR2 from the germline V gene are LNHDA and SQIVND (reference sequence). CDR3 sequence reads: CASSRRSAGEQYF. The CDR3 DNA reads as TGTGCCAGTAGTAGACGGAGCGCGGGCGAGCAGTACTTC.

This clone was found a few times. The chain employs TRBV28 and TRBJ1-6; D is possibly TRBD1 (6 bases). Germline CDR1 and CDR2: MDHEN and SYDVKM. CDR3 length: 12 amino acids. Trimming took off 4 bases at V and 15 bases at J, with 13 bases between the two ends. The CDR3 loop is CASSSQGSRLHF. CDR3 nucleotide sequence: TGTGCCAGCAGTTCCCAGGGGTCCCGCCTCCACTTT.

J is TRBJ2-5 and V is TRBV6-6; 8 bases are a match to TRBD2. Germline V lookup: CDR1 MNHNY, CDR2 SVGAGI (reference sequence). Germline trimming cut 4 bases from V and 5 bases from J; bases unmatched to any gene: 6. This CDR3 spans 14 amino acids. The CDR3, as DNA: TGTGCCAGCAGTTCCTACACGGGAGGGGAGACCCAGTACTTC. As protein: CASSSYTGGETQYF.

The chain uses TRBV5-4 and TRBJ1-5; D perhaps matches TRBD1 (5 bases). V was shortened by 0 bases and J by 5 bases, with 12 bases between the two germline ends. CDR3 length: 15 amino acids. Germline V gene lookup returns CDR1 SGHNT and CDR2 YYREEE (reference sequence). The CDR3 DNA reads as TGTGCCAGCAGCTTGGGAGGCAGGGTGGATCAGCCCCAGCATTTT. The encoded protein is CASSLGGRVDQPQHF. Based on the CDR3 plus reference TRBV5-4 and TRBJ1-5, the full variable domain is ETGVTQSPTHLIKTRGQQVTLRCSSQSGHNTVSWYQQALGQGPQFIFQYYREEENGRGNFPPRFSGLQFPNYSSELNVNALELDDSALYLCASSLGGRVDQPQHFGDGTRLSIL.

CDR3 bases: TGTGCCAGCAGTGAGGGAGCAGCTGAAGCTTTCTTT. This sequence encodes CASSEGAAEAFF. The rearrangement joins TRBV2 to TRBJ1-1; D not certain. CDR1 and CDR2 from the germline V gene are SNHLY and FYNNEI. With 3 bases removed from V and 6 bases from J, the gap between germline ends came to 8 bases. The CDR3 loop spans 12 amino acids.

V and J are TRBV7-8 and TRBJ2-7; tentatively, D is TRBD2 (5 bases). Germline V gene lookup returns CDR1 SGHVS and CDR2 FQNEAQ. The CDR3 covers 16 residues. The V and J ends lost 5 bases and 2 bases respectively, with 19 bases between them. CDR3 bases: TGTGCCAGCAGCAACTGGAAACTAATGGGAGCCTACGAGCAGTACTTC. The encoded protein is CASSNWKLMGAYEQYF.

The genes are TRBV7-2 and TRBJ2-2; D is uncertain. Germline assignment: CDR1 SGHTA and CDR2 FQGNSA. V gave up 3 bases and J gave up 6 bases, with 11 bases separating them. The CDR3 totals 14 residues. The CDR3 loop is CASSFRTYAGELFF. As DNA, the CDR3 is TGTGCCAGCAGCTTCCGTACGTACGCCGGGGAGCTGTTTTTT.

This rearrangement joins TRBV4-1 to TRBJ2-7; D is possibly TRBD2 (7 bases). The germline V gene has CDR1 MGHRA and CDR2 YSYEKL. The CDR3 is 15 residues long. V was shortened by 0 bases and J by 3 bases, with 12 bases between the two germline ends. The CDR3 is CASSQDQGTNYEQYF. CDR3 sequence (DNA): TGCGCCAGCAGCCAAGACCAGGGGACTAACTACGAGCAGTACTTC.

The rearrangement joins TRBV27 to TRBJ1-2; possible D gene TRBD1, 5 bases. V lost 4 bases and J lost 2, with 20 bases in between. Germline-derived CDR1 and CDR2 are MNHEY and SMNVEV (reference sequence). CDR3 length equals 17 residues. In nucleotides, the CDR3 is TGTGCCAGCAGTTCAATTGGCGAAGAGGGGTGGAACTATGGCTACACCTTC. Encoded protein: CASSSIGEEGWNYGYTF.

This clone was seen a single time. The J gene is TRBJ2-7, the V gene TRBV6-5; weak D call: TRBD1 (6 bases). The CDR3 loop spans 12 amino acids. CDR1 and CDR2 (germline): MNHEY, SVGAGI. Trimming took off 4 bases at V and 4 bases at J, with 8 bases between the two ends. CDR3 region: CASSWTDYEQYF. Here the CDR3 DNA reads TGTGCCAGCAGTTGGACAGATTACGAGCAGTACTTC.

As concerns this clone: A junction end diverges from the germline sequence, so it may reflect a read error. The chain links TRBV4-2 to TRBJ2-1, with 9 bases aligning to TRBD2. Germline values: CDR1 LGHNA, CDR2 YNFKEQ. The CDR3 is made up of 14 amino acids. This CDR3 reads CASSQGTRTSAGVF. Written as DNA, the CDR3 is TGTGCCAGCAGCCAAGGGACCCGGACTAGCGCGGGTGTCTTC.

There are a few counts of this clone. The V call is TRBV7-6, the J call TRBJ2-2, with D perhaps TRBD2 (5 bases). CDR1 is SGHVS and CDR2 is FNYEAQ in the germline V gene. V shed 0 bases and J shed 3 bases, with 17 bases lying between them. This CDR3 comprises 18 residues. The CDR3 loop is CASSLAYPGSPDTGELFF. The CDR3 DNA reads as TGTGCCAGCAGCTTAGCGTACCCGGGATCCCCTGACACCGGGGAGCTGTTTTTT. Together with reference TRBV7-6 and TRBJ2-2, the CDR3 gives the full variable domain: GAGVSQSPRYKVTKRGQDVALRCDPISGHVSLYWYRQALGQGPEFLTYFNYEAQQDKSGLPNDRFSAERPEGSISTLTIQRTEQRDSAMYRCASSLAYPGSPDTGELFFGEGSRLTVL.